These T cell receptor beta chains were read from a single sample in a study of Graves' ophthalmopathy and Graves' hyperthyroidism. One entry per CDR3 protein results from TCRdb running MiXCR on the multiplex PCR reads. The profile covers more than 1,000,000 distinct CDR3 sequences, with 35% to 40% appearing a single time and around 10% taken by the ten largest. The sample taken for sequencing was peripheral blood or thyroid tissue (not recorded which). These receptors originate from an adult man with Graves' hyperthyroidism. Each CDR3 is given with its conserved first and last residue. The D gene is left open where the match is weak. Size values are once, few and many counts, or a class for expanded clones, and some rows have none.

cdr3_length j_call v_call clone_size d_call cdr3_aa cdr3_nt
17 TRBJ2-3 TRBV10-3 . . CAIQPSGRDLLTDTQYF TGTGCCATCCAACCATCGGGGCGGGATCTTCTCACAGATACGCAGTATTTT
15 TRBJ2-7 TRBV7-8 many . CASSLSRADFYEQYF TGTGCCAGCAGCTTGAGCAGGGCTGACTTCTACGAGCAGTACTTC
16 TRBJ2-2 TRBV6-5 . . CASSYSTGFATGELFF TGTGCCAGCAGTTACTCGACTGGGTTCGCCACCGGGGAGCTGTTTTTT
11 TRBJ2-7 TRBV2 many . CASSEALEQYF TGTGCCAGCAGTGAAGCGCTCGAGCAGTACTTC
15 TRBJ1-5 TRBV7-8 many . CASSLTGVYGQPQHF TGTGCCAGCAGCTTAACCGGGGTGTATGGGCAGCCCCAGCATTTT
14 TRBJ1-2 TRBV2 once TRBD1 CASSVGQSSYGYTF TGTGCCAGCAGTGTGGGACAGTCAAGCTATGGCTACACCTTC
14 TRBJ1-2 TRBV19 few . CASSPAGLYYGYTF TGTGCCAGCAGCCCAGCCGGACTCTACTATGGCTACACCTTC
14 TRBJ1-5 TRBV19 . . CASKPGTRDQPQHF TGTGCCAGTAAACCCGGGACACGGGATCAGCCCCAGCATTTT
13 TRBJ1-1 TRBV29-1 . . CSVEGFGLTEAFF TGCAGCGTTGAGGGTTTTGGGTTGACTGAAGCTTTCTTT
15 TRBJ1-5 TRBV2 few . CASYGSGYSDQPQHF TGTGCCAGCTACGGTAGCGGTTATAGCGATCAGCCCCAGCATTTT
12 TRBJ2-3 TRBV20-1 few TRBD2 CSARLAGDTQYF TGCAGTGCTAGACTAGCGGGAGATACGCAGTATTTT
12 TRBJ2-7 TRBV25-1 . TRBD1 CARGQGFYEQYF TGTGCGAGAGGACAGGGATTCTACGAGCAGTACTTC
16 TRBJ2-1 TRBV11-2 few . CASSFVGASPADEQFF TGTGCCAGCAGCTTTGTGGGGGCTAGCCCTGCGGATGAGCAGTTCTTC
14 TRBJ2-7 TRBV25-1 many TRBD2 CASSWTSGPYEQYF TGTGCCAGCTCTTGGACTAGCGGACCATACGAGCAGTACTTC
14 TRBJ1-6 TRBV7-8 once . CASRSGTMRSPLHF TGTGCCAGCAGGTCTGGGACGATGCGGTCACCCCTCCACTTT
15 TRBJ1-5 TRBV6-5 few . CASSLSGTGDGPQHF TGTGCCAGCAGTCTCTCCGGGACGGGGGATGGACCCCAGCATTTT
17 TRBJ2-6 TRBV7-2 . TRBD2 CASREGLGGAGANVLTF TGTGCCAGCAGAGAGGGACTAGGAGGGGCTGGGGCCAACGTCCTGACTTTC
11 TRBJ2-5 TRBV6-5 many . CASRKQETQYF TGTGCCAGCAGAAAACAAGAGACCCAGTACTTC
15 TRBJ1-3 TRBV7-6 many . CASSLSASSGNTIYF TGTGCCAGCAGCTTATCGGCCAGCTCTGGAAACACCATATATTTT
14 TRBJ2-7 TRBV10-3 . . CAISELDRRFEQYF TGTGCCATCAGTGAGCTGGACAGACGGTTCGAGCAGTACTTC
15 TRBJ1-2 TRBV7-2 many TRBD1 CASSYGTGNLYGYTF TGTGCCAGCAGCTACGGGACAGGAAACCTCTATGGCTACACCTTC
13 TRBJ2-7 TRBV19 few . CASSINPSYEQYF TGTGCCAGTAGTATAAATCCGTCCTACGAGCAGTACTTC
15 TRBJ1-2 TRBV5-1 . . CASSPGPEGPYGYTF TGCGCCAGCAGCCCGGGTCCGGAGGGCCCCTATGGCTACACCTTC
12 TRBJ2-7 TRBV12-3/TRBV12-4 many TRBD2 CASVGTSYEQYF TGTGCCAGCGTCGGGACTAGTTACGAGCAGTACTTC
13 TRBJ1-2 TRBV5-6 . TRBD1 CASSPNGQGGYTF TGTGCCAGCAGTCCAAACGGACAGGGTGGCTACACCTTC
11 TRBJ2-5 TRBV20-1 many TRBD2 CSAQAGETQYF TGCAGTGCCCAAGCGGGGGAGACCCAGTACTTC
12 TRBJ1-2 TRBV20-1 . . CSAPGRGYGYTF TGCAGTGCCCCCGGCAGGGGCTATGGCTACACCTTC
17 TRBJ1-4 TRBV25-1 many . CASSQRLEDLWGEKLFF TGTGCCAGCAGCCAAAGATTAGAAGACCTCTGGGGTGAAAAACTGTTTTTT
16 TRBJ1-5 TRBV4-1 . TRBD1 CASSPQGAYGNQPQHF TGCGCCAGCAGTCCGCAGGGGGCGTATGGCAATCAGCCCCAGCATTTT
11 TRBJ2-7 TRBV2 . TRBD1 CASRARTGQDF TGTGCCAGCAGGGCCCGGACAGGGCAGGACTTC
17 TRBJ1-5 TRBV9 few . CASSHPIGRYSNQPQHF TGTGCCAGCAGCCACCCGATAGGACGTTATAGCAATCAGCCCCAGCATTTT
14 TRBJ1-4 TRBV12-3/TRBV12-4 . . CASSSWGALEKLFF TGTGCCAGCAGTTCTTGGGGGGCGCTTGAAAAACTGTTTTTT
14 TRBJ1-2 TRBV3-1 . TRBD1 CASSQTWDSYGYTF TGTGCCAGCAGCCAAACCTGGGACAGCTATGGCTACACCTTC
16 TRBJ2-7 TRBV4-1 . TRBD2 CASSQARTSGSYEQYF TGTGCCAGCAGCCAAGCTCGGACTAGCGGCTCCTACGAGCAGTACTTC
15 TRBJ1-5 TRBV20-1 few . CSATDSQESNQPQHF TGCAGTGCTACGGACAGCCAGGAGAGCAATCAGCCCCAGCATTTT
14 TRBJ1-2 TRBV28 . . CASSPPGPGVGYTF TGTGCCAGCAGTCCCCCCGGACCGGGGGTTGGCTACACCTTC
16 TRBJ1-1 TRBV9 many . CASSVGVRTADTEAFF TGTGCCAGCAGCGTAGGGGTTCGGACAGCCGACACTGAAGCTTTCTTT
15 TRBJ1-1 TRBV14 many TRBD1 CASSPGTGRNTEAFF TGTGCCAGCAGCCCGGGGACAGGGCGAAACACTGAAGCTTTCTTT
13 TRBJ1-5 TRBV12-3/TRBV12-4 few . CASRREGNQPQHF TGTGCCAGCAGGAGGGAGGGCAATCAGCCCCAGCATTTT
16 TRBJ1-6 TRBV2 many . CASSGLESSYNSPLHF TGTGCCAGCAGTGGACTGGAGAGCTCCTATAATTCACCCCTCCACTTT
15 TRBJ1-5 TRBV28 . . CASSFSRPFNQPQHF TGTGCCAGCAGTTTTAGCAGGCCATTCAATCAGCCCCAGCATTTT
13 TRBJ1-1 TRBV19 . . CASSPVGDTEAFF TGTGCCAGTAGTCCGGTAGGGGACACTGAAGCTTTCTTT
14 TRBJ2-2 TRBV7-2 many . CASSLKAPSGELFF TGTGCCAGCAGCTTGAAGGCCCCCTCCGGGGAGCTGTTTTTT
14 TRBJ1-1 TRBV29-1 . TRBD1 CSYSQGQQNTEAFF TGCAGTTACTCACAGGGACAGCAGAACACTGAAGCTTTCTTT
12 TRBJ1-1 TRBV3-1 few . CASSQAGSQAFF TGTGCCAGCAGCCAAGCTGGGTCGCAAGCTTTCTTT
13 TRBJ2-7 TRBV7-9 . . CASSFKQVGEQYF TGTGCCAGCAGCTTTAAACAGGTTGGCGAGCAGTACTTC
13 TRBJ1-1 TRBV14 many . CASGALGGTEAFF TGTGCCAGCGGCGCCTTGGGCGGCACTGAAGCTTTCTTT
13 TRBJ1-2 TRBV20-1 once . CSARGAAQDGYTF TGCAGTGCTAGGGGAGCAGCTCAGGATGGCTACACCTTC
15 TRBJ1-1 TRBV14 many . CASSRKVPINTEAFF TGTGCCAGCAGCCGCAAAGTACCCATCAACACTGAAGCTTTCTTT
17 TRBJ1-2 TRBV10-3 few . CASSEGDSPEGNYGYTF TGTGCCAGCAGTGAGGGGGACTCACCTGAAGGAAACTATGGCTACACCTTC
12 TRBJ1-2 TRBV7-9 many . CASSLGRDGYTF TGTGCCAGCAGCTTAGGCCGGGACGGCTACACCTTC
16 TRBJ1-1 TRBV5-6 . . CASSFLLVAGNTEAFF TGTGCCAGCAGCTTTTTACTCGTGGCAGGGAACACTGAAGCTTTCTTT
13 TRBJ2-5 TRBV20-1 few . CSARGPGQETQYF TGCAGTGCTAGAGGGCCAGGCCAAGAGACCCAGTACTTC
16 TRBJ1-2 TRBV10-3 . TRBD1 CAISMNGDRDFYGYTF TGTGCCATCAGCATGAACGGGGACAGGGACTTCTATGGCTACACCTTC
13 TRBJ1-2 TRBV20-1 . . CSAVSGRNYGYTF TGCAGTGCTGTTAGTGGGCGTAACTATGGCTACACCTTC
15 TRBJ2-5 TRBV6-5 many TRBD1 CASRREGTGKETQYF TGTGCCAGCAGGCGAGAAGGGACAGGCAAAGAGACCCAGTACTTC